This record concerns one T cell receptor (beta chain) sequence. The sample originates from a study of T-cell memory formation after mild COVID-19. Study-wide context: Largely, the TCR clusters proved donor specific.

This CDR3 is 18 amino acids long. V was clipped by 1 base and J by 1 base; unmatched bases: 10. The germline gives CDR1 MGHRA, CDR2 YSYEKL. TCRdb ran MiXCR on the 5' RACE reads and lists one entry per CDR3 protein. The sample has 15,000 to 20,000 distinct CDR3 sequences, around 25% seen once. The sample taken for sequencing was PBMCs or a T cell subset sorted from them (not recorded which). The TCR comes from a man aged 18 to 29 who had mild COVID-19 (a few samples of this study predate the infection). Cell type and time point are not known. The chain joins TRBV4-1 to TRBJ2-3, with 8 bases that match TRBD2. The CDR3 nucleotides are TGCGCCAGCAGCCAAGGGGACCCTCGAGCGGGGGGCACAGATACGCAGTATTTT. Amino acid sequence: CASSQGDPRAGGTDTQYF.